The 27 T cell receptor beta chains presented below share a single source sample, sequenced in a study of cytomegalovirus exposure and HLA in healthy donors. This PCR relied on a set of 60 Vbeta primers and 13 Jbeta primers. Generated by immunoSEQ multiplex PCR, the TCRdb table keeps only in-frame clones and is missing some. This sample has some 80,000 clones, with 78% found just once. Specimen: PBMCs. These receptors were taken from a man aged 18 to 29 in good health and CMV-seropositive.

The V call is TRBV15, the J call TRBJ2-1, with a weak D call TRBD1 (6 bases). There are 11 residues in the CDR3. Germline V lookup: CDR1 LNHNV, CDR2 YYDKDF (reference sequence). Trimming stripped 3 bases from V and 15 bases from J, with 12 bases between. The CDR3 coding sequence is TGTGCCACCAGCAGCCCCAGGGGACGGTTCTTC. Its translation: CATSSPRGRFF.

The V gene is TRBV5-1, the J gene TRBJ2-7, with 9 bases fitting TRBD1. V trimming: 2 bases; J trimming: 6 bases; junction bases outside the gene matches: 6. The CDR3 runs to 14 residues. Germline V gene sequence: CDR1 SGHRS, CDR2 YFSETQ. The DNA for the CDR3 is TGCGCCAGCAGCTTTTTACAGGGGGCTGGCGAGCAGTACTTC. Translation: CASSFLQGAGEQYF.

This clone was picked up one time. The CDR3 DNA reads as TGTGCCAGCGGGCGGAACAGGAATCAGCCCCAGCATTTT. The encoded protein is CASGRNRNQPQHF. The chain uses TRBV6-5 and TRBJ1-5; D might be TRBD1 (5 bases). V was shortened by 8 bases and J by 4 bases, with 12 bases between the two germline ends. CDR3 size: 13 residues. Germline V gene data show CDR1 as MNHEY and CDR2 as SVGAGI.

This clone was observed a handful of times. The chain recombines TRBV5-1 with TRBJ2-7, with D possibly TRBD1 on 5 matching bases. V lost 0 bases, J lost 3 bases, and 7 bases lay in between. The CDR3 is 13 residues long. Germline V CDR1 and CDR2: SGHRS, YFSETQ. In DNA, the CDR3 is TGCGCCAGCAGCTTGGTTAGGGGCTACGAGCAGTACTTC. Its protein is CASSLVRGYEQYF.

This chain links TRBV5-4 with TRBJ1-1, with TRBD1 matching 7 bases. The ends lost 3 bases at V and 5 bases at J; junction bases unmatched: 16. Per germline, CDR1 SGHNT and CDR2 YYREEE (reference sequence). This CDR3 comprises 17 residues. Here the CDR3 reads CASSSNLPGQSLTEAFF. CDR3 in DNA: TGTGCCAGCAGCTCAAACTTACCGGGACAGAGTTTGACTGAAGCTTTCTTT.

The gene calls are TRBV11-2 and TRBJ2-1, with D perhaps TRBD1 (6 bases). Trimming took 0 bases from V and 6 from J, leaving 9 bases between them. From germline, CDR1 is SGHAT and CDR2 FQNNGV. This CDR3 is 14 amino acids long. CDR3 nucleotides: TGTGCCAGCAGCTTAGATCACAGGGTCAATGAGCAGTTCTTC. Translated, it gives CASSLDHRVNEQFF.

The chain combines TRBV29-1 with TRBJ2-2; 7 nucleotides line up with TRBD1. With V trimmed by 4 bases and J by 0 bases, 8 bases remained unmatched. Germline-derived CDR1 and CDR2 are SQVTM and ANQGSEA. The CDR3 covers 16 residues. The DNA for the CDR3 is TGCAGCGTTGCCGGTAGACAGGGCGCGAACACCGGGGAGCTGTTTTTT. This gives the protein CSVAGRQGANTGELFF.

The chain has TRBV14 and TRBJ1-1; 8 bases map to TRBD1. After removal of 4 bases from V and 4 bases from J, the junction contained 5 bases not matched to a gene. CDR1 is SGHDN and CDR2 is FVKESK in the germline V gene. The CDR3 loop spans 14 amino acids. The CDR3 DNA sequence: TGTGCCAGCAGCCTCACGGGACAGGCCACTGAAGCTTTCTTT. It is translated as CASSLTGQATEAFF.

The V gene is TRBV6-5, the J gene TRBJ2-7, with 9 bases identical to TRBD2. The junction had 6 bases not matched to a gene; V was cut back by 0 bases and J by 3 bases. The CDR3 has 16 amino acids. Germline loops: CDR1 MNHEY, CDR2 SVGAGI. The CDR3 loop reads CASSYSGAGGNYEQYF. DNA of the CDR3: TGTGCCAGCAGTTACTCGGGGGCGGGAGGGAACTACGAGCAGTACTTC.

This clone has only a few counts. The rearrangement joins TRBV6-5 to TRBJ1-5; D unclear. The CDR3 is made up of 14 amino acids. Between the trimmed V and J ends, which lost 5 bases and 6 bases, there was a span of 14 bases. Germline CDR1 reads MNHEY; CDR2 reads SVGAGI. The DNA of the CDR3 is TGTGCCAGCAGTCTGACGCAAACGGGTCAGCCCCAGCATTTT. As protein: CASSLTQTGQPQHF.

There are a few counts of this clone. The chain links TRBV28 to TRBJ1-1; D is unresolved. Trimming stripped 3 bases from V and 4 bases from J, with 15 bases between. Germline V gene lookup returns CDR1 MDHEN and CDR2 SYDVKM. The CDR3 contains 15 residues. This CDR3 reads CASSFSPPQATEAFF. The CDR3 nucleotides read TGTGCCAGCAGTTTCTCTCCCCCCCAAGCCACTGAAGCTTTCTTT.

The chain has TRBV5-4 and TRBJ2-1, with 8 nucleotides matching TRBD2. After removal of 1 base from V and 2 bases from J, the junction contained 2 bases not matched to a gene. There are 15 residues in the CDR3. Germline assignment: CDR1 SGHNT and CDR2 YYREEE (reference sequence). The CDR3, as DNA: TGTGCCAGCAGCTTGTCGCGGGGGGCCTACAATGAGCAGTTCTTC. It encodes CASSLSRGAYNEQFF. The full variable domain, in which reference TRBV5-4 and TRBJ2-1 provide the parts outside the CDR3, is ETGVTQSPTHLIKTRGQQVTLRCSSQSGHNTVSWYQQALGQGPQFIFQYYREEENGRGNFPPRFSGLQFPNYSSELNVNALELDDSALYLCASSLSRGAYNEQFFGPGTRLTVL.

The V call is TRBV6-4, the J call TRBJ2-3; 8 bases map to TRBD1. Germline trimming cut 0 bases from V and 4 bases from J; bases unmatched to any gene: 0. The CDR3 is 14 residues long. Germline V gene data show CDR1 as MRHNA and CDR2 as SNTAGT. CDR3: CASSDSQGADTQYF. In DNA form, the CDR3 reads TGTGCCAGCAGTGACTCACAGGGGGCAGATACGCAGTATTTT.

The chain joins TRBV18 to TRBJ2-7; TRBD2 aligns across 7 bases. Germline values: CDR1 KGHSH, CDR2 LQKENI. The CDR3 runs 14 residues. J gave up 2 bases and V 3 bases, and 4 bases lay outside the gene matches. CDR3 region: CASSPPGLPYEQYF. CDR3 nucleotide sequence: TGTGCCAGCTCACCGCCGGGACTACCCTACGAGCAGTACTTC.

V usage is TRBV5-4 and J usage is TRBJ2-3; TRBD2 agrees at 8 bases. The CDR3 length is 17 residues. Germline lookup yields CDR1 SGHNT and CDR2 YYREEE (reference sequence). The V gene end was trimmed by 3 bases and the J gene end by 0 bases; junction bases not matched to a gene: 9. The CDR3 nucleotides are TGTGCCAGCAGCTGGGGTTTAAGCGGGAGTAGCACAGATACGCAGTATTTT. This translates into CASSWGLSGSSTDTQYF.

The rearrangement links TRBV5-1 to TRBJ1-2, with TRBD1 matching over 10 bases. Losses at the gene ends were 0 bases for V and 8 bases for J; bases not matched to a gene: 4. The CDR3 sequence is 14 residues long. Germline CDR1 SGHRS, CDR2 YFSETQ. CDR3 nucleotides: TGCGCCAGCAGCTTGGGCGGACAGGGGGAAGGCTACACCTTC. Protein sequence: CASSLGGQGEGYTF. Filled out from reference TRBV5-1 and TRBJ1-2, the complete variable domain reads KAGVTQTPRYLIKTRGQQVTLSCSPISGHRSVSWYQQTPGQGLQFLFEYFSETQRNKGNFPGRFSGRQFSNSRSEMNVSTLELGDSALYLCASSLGGQGEGYTFGSGTRLTVV.

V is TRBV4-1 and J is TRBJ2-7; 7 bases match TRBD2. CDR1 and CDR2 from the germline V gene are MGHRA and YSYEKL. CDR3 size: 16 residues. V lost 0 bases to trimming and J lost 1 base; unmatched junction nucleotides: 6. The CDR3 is CASSQDPGSGSYEQYF. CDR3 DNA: TGCGCCAGCAGCCAAGATCCGGGTAGCGGGTCCTACGAGCAGTACTTC.

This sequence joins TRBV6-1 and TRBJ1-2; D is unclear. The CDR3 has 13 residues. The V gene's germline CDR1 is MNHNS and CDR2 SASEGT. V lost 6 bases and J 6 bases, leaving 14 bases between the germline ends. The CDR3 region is CASRDLARDGYTF. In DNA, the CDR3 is TGTGCCAGCAGGGATCTAGCAAGGGATGGCTACACCTTC.

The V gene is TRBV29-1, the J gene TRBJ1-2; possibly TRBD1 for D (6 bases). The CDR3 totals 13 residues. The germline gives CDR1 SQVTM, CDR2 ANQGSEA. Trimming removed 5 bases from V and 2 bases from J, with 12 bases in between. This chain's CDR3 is CSVTRGVNYGYTF. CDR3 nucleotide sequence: TGCAGCGTTACCAGGGGCGTAAACTATGGCTACACCTTC. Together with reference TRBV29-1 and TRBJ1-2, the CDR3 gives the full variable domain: SAVISQKPSRDICQRGTSLTIQCQVDSQVTMMFWYRQQPGQSLTLIATANQGSEATYESGFVIDKFPISRPNLTFSTLTVSNMSPEDSSIYLCSVTRGVNYGYTFGSGTRLTVV.

The CDR3 here is CASSLPTGTGGYQETQYF. In DNA form, the CDR3 reads TGCGCCAGCAGCTTGCCGACAGGGACGGGGGGGTACCAAGAGACCCAGTACTTC. The chain is built from TRBV5-1 and TRBJ2-5, with D possibly TRBD2 on 8 matching bases. Deletions cut 1 base from V and 0 bases from J, with 19 bases between. Germline V lookup: CDR1 SGHRS, CDR2 YFSETQ. The CDR3 extends over 18 amino acids.

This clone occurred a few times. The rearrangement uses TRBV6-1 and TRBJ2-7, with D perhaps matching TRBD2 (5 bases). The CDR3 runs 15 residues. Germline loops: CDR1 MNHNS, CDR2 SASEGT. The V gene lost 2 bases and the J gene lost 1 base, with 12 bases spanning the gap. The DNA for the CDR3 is TGTGCCAGCAGTGAATGGGAGACGCGATCCTACGAGCAGTACTTC. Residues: CASSEWETRSYEQYF.

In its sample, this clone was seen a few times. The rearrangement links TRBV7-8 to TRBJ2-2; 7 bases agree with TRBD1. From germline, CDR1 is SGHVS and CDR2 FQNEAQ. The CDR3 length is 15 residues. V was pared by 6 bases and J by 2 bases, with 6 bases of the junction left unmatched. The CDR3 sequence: CASRDWDRNTGELFF. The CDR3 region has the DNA TGTGCCAGCAGAGATTGGGACAGAAACACCGGGGAGCTGTTTTTT.

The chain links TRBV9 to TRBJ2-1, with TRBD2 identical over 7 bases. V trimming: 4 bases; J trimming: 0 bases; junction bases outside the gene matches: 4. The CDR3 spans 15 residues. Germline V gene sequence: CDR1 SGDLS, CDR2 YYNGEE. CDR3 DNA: TGTGCCAGCAGCACCCTAGCGGCCTCCTACAATGAGCAGTTCTTC. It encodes CASSTLAASYNEQFF.

CDR3 coding DNA: TGCGCCAGCAGCCCTCAGACTAGCGGGAGAACGGACTACAATGAGCAGTTCTTC. It is translated as CASSPQTSGRTDYNEQFF. The genes are TRBV5-1 and TRBJ2-1; 12 bases are a match to TRBD2. The CDR3 runs to 18 residues. V dropped 4 bases and J dropped 3; count of bases not matched to a gene: 11. From germline, CDR1 is SGHRS and CDR2 YFSETQ.

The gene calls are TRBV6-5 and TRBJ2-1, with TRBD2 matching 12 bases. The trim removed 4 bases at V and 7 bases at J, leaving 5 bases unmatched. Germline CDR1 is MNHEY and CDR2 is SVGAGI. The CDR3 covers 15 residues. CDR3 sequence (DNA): TGTGCCAGCAGTTCGCTAGCGGGAGGGCTTAATGAGCAGTTCTTC. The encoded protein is CASSSLAGGLNEQFF.

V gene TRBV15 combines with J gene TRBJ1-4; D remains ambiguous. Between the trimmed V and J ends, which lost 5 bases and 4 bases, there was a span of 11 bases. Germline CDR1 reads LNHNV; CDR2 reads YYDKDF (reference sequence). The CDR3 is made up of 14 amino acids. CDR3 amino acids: CATSLGSLNEKLFF. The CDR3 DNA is TGTGCCACCAGCTTGGGCAGCCTTAATGAAAAACTGTTTTTT.

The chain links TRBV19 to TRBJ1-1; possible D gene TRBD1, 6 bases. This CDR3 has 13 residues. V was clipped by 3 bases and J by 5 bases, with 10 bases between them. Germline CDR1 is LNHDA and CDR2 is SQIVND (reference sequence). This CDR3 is CASSMNRATEAFF. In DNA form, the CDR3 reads TGTGCCAGTAGTATGAACAGGGCGACTGAAGCTTTCTTT.